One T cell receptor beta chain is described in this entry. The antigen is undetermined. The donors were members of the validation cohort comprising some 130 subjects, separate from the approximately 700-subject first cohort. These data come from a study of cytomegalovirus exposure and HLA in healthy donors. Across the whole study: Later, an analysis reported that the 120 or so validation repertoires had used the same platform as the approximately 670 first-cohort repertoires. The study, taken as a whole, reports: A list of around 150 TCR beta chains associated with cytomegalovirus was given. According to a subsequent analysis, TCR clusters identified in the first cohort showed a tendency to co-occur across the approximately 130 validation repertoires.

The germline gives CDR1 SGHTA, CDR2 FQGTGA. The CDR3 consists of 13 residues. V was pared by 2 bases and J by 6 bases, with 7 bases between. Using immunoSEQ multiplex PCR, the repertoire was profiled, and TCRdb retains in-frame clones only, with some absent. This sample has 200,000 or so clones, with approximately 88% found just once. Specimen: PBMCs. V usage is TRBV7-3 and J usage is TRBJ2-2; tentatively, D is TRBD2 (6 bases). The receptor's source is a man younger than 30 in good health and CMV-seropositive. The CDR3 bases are TGTGCCAGCAGCTTAGGAGGGGCCGGGGAGCTGTTTTTT. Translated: CASSLGGAGELFF.